This entry lists 18 T cell receptor beta chains sequenced from one sample in a study of CD8+CD57+ T cells in acquired aplastic anemia. TCR beta VDJ combinations and CDR3 sequences were profiled from genomic DNA. TCRdb reanalysed the reads using MiXCR and keeps one entry per CDR3 protein. The repertoire has 100,000 to 150,000 distinct CDR3 sequences, 48% of them found once; the top ten carry roughly 2.7%. The source material was sorted CD4+, CD8+, or CD8+CD57+ T cells (not recorded which) from PBMCs. These receptors were collected from a human donor in good health, serving as a control.

The chain combines TRBV7-9 with TRBJ1-2, with D unresolved. The CDR3 runs 15 residues. Germline CDR1 and CDR2: SEHNR and FQNEAQ (reference sequence). Trimming left V 0 bases short and J 0 bases short, with 8 bases between. In DNA, the CDR3 is TGTGCCAGCAGCTTAGCCCCAGACTCTAACTATGGCTACACCTTC. Its protein product is CASSLAPDSNYGYTF.

The table lists this clonotype with many counts. The chain employs TRBV6-4 and TRBJ2-7, with 9 nucleotides matching TRBD1. CDR1 is MRHNA, CDR2 SNTAGT, per germline. The CDR3 has 16 residues. The V gene end was trimmed by 2 bases and the J gene end by 4 bases; junction bases not matched to a gene: 9. The CDR3, as DNA: TGTGCCAGCAGTGACCCCGGGACAGGGTATGGGTACGAGCAGTACTTC. The encoded protein is CASSDPGTGYGYEQYF.

This clonotype came up many times. The CDR3 loop reads CSGGQGAMNTEAFF. The DNA of the CDR3 is TGCAGCGGAGGACAGGGGGCAATGAACACTGAAGCTTTCTTT. The J gene is TRBJ1-1, the V gene TRBV29-1; 11 nucleotides line up with TRBD1. Per the germline V gene, CDR1 is SQVTM and CDR2 is ANQGSEA. The trim removed 7 bases at V and 0 bases at J, leaving 4 bases unmatched. The length of the CDR3 is 14 residues.

This clonotype was recorded once. The V gene is TRBV5-6, the J gene TRBJ2-5; 16 bases fit TRBD2. The CDR3 totals 16 residues. Germline assignment: CDR1 SGHDT and CDR2 YYEEEE. Trimming removed 2 bases from V and 5 bases from J; junction bases left unmatched: 3. CDR3 region: CASSFGTSGGAETQYF. Here the CDR3 DNA reads TGTGCCAGCAGCTTCGGGACTAGCGGGGGGGCGGAGACCCAGTACTTC.

With respect to this clonotype: This may stem from a read error, because a much larger clone lies one nucleotide away. The chain links TRBV4-2 to TRBJ2-1, with 11 bases lining up with TRBD2. With 4 bases clipped from V and 5 bases from J, the junction kept 7 bases outside the gene matches. Per germline, CDR1 LGHNA and CDR2 YNFKEQ. The CDR3 has 16 residues. This chain's CDR3 is CASSLGLAGNHNEQFF. CDR3 nucleotide sequence: TGTGCCAGCAGCCTCGGACTAGCGGGTAACCACAATGAGCAGTTCTTC.

The sample holds one count of this clonotype. The chain uses TRBV2 and TRBJ2-1; 7 bases are shared with TRBD1. Germline CDR1 SNHLY, CDR2 FYNNEI. V was clipped by 8 bases and J by 8 bases; unmatched bases: 9. CDR3 size: 13 residues. CDR3 amino acids: CASCFYRGDEQFF. The CDR3 nucleotides are TGTGCCAGCTGTTTTTACAGGGGAGATGAGCAGTTCTTC.

This clonotype was found many times. The V and J genes are TRBV12-3 or TRBV12-4 and TRBJ1-2; no firm D call. Trimming removed 5 bases at V and 4 bases at J, with 29 bases between. CDR3 length equals 19 residues. The CDR3 here is CASSSRRSPPVKWAYGYTF. CDR3 coding DNA: TGTGCCAGCAGTAGCAGACGTAGCCCGCCCGTGAAATGGGCCTATGGCTACACCTTC.

This clonotype appeared a few times. The gene calls are TRBV10-3 and TRBJ2-1; 8 bases are a match to TRBD2. From germline, CDR1 is ENHRY and CDR2 SYGVKD. V was clipped by 4 bases and J by 8 bases; unmatched bases: 7. The CDR3 has 14 amino acids. As DNA, the CDR3 is TGTGCCATCAGTGCGCGGGAGGCGGGCGATGAGCAGTTCTTC. Encoded protein: CAISAREAGDEQFF.

At least ten counts were recorded for this clonotype. The chain couples TRBV7-1 to TRBJ2-3; the match to TRBD2 covers 16 bases. TRBV7-1 is given ORF status, its function remaining uncertain. Unmatched junction bases numbered 12, after V lost 5 bases and J lost 1 base. This CDR3 has 20 amino acids. The CDR3 loop reads CASSPGLGTSGGAGTDTQYF. In DNA, the CDR3 is TGTGCCAGCAGCCCAGGGCTCGGGACTAGCGGGGGGGCCGGCACAGATACGCAGTATTTT.

Written as DNA, the CDR3 is TGTGCCAGTAGTATGAGGACAGGGCGAGTTGGGGCCAACGTCCTGACTTTC. Amino acid sequence: CASSMRTGRVGANVLTF. The J gene is TRBJ2-6, the V gene TRBV19; TRBD1 matches 8 bases. Germline CDR1 and CDR2: LNHDA and SQIVND (reference sequence). This CDR3 region has 17 residues. The J segment lost 3 bases and the V segment lost 3 bases, leaving 7 bases of the junction unmatched.

This sequence joins TRBV29-1 and TRBJ1-1, with a weak D call TRBD1 (5 bases). The V end was cut by 6 bases, the J end by 1 base, with 9 bases between. The CDR3 sequence is 12 residues long. Germline values: CDR1 SQVTM, CDR2 ANQGSEA. CDR3 sequence (DNA): TGCAGCGTGATTACAGGGAACACTGAAGCTTTCTTT. Its protein product is CSVITGNTEAFF.

This clonotype was seen many times. The rearrangement uses TRBV6-5 and TRBJ2-5, with 9 bases aligning to TRBD1. The CDR3 sequence is 15 residues long. Germline V lookup: CDR1 MNHEY, CDR2 SVGAGI. Germline trimming cut 4 bases from V and 6 bases from J; bases unmatched to any gene: 9. CDR3 loop: CASSSGTGTSKTQYF. The CDR3, as DNA: TGTGCCAGCAGTTCCGGGACAGGGACGTCGAAGACCCAGTACTTC.

The gene calls are TRBV10-1 and TRBJ2-2, with D perhaps TRBD1 or TRBD2 (5 bases each). Germline V gene lookup returns CDR1 WNHNN and CDR2 SYGVQD (reference sequence). Trimming pared 3 bases from V and 4 bases from J, leaving 15 bases between. The CDR3 runs 16 residues. In nucleotides, the CDR3 is TGCGCCAGCAGTGACTATGGGGGAGTGGGCACCGGGGAGCTGTTTTTT. Translating it yields CASSDYGGVGTGELFF.

The rearrangement joins TRBV2 to TRBJ1-6; D uncertain. Germline CDR1 reads SNHLY; CDR2 reads FYNNEI. This CDR3 has 14 residues. V lost 1 base and J 9 bases, leaving 10 bases between the germline ends. The CDR3 DNA reads as TGTGCCAGCAGTGAAGGGGGTTCCGCTTCACCCCTCCACTTT. Translation: CASSEGGSASPLHF.

Worth noting for this clonotype: It may be a read error: a sequence one base away is much more abundant. The V call is TRBV5-5, the J call TRBJ1-5, with 7 positions matching TRBD1. Looked up from germline, CDR1 is SGHKS and CDR2 is YYEKEE (reference sequence). The CDR3 sequence is 15 residues long. The CDR3 sequence is CASGLDRRGNQPQHF. The DNA of the CDR3 is TGTGCCAGCGGCTTGGACAGGCGGGGGAATCAGCCCCAGCATTTT.

In its sample, this clonotype was seen many times. This chain connects TRBV25-1 to TRBJ2-2; D might be TRBD1 (5 bases). The CDR3 consists of 15 residues. Germline CDR1 and CDR2: MGHDK and SYGVNS. Trimming removed 3 bases at V and 4 bases at J, with 12 bases between. In nucleotides, the CDR3 is TGTGCCAGCAGTGAGCCAGGGCGGTTCACCGGGGAGCTGTTTTTT. It specifies CASSEPGRFTGELFF.

The gene calls are TRBV29-1 and TRBJ2-2; 10 bases are shared with TRBD2. V dropped 5 bases and J dropped 6; count of bases not matched to a gene: 12. CDR1 SQVTM and CDR2 ANQGSEA come from the germline V gene. The CDR3 contains 16 residues. CDR3 sequence: CSVPAIAGGDSGELFF. CDR3 nucleotides: TGCAGCGTTCCAGCGATAGCGGGGGGTGATTCCGGGGAGCTGTTTTTT.

V gene TRBV19 combines with J gene TRBJ1-4, with D perhaps matching TRBD1 (5 bases). Per germline, CDR1 LNHDA and CDR2 SQIVND (reference sequence). The CDR3 is 15 amino acids. The V gene lost 6 bases and the J gene lost 2 bases, with 13 bases spanning the gap. CDR3 bases: TGTGCCAGTAGGGGTCAGGGAATGACTAATGAAAAACTGTTTTTT. Its protein is CASRGQGMTNEKLFF.